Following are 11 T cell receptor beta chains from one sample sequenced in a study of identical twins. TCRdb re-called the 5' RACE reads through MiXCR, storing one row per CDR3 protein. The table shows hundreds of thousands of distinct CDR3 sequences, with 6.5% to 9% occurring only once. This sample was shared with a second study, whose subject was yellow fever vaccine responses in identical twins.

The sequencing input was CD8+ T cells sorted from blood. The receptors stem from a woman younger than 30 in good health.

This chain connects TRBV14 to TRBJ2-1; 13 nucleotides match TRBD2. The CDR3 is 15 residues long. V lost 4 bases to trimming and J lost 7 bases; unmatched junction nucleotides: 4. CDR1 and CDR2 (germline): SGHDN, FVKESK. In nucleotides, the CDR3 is TGTGCCAGCAGCCCGGGACTAGCGGGAATGAATGAGCAGTTCTTC. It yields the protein CASSPGLAGMNEQFF.

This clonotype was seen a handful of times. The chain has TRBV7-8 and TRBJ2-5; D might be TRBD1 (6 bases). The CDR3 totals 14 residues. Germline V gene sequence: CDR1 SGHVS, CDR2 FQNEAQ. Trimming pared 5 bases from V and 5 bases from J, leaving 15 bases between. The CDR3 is CASSPRDTTETQYF. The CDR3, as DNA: TGTGCCAGCAGCCCGAGGGACACCACGGAGACCCAGTACTTC.

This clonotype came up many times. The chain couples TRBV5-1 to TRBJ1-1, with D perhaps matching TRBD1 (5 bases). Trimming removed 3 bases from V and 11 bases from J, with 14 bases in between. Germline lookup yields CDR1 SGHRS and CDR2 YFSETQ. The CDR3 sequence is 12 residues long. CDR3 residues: CASSSGAGWAFF. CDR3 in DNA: TGCGCCAGCAGCTCCGGTGCAGGGTGGGCTTTCTTT.

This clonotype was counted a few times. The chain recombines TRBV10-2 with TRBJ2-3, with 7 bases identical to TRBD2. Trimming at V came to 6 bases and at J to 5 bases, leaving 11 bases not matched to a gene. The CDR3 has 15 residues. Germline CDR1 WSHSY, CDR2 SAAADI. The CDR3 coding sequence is TGCGCCAGCAGAGGATTCAGCGGGGAGGGAGATACGCAGTATTTT. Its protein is CASRGFSGEGDTQYF.

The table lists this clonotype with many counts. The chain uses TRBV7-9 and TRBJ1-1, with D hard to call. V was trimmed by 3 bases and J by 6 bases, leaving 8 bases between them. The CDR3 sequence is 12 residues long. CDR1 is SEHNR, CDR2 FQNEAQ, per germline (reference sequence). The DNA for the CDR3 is TGTGCCAGCAGCTTCGAGGATCCTGAAGCTTTCTTT. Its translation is CASSFEDPEAFF.

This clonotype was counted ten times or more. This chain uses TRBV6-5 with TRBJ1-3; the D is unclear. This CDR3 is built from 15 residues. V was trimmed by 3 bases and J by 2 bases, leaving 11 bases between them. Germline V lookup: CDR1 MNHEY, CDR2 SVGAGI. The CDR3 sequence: CASSYSSGPGNTIYF. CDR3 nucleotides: TGTGCCAGCAGTTATTCGTCCGGACCTGGAAACACCATATATTTT.

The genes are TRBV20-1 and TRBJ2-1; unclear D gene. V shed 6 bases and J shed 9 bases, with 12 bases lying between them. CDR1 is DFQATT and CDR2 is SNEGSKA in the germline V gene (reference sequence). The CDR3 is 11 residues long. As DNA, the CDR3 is TGCAGTGCCCGGGTCGTTTCTGAGCAGTTCTTC. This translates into CSARVVSEQFF.

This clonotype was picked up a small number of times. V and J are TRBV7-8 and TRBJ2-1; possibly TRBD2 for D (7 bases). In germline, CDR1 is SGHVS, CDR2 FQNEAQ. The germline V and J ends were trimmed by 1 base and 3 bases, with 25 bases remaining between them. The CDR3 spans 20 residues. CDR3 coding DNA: TGTGCCAGCAGCTTAGTAGGGGGGACTACCAGAGCCAAACGCTACAATGAGCAGTTCTTC. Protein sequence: CASSLVGGTTRAKRYNEQFF.

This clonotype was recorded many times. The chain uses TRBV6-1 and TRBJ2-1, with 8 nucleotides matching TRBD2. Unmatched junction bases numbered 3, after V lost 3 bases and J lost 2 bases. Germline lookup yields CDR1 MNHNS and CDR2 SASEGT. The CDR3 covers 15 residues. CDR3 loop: CASSDRLAPYNEQFF. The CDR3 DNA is TGTGCCAGCAGTGACCGACTAGCGCCCTACAATGAGCAGTTCTTC.

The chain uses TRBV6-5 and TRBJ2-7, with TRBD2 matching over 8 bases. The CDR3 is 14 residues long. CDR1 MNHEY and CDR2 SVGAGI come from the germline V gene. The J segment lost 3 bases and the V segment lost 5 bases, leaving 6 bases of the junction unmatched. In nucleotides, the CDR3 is TGTGCCAGCAGTCCCGGGAGGGAGGACTACGAGCAGTACTTC. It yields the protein CASSPGREDYEQYF.

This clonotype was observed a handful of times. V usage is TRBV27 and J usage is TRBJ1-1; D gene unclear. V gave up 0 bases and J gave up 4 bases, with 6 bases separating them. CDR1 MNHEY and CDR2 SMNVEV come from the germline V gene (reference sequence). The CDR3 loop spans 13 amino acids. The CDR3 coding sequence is TGTGCCAGCAGTTTATCGCGCGGCACTGAAGCTTTCTTT. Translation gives CASSLSRGTEAFF.